The sequence of this TCR beta chain was determined in a study of T cells in localized non-small cell lung cancer. As concerns this clone: Its antigen is undetermined.

Study results and caveats: Uninvolved adjacent lung had more T cell clonality than any other tissue, topping tumor. In adjacent lung, a median roughly 60 of the top 100 tumor clones were found.

The table came from immunoSEQ multiplex PCR; TCRdb's copy has only in-frame clones and leaves some out. The repertoire holds about 40,000 clones, approximately 86% seen once, with 3.5% in the top ten. The CDR3 contains 12 residues. V gave up 7 bases and J gave up 0 bases, with 7 bases separating them. Germline lookup yields CDR1 SGHRS and CDR2 YFSETQ. Sequenced here: peripheral blood, sampled before any cancer treatment. This chain connects TRBV5-1 to TRBJ1-1; TRBD1 might be the D (5 bases). The receptor was isolated from a man aged 18-55 years with stage I lung adenocarcinoma. The CDR3 region is CASRGVNTEAFF. The CDR3 coding sequence is TGCGCCAGCCGGGGGGTGAACACTGAAGCTTTCTTT. The complete variable domain, with remaining parts taken from reference TRBV5-1 and TRBJ1-1, reads KAGVTQTPRYLIKTRGQQVTLSCSPISGHRSVSWYQQTPGQGLQFLFEYFSETQRNKGNFPGRFSGRQFSNSRSEMNVSTLELGDSALYLCASRGVNTEAFFGQGTRLTVV.